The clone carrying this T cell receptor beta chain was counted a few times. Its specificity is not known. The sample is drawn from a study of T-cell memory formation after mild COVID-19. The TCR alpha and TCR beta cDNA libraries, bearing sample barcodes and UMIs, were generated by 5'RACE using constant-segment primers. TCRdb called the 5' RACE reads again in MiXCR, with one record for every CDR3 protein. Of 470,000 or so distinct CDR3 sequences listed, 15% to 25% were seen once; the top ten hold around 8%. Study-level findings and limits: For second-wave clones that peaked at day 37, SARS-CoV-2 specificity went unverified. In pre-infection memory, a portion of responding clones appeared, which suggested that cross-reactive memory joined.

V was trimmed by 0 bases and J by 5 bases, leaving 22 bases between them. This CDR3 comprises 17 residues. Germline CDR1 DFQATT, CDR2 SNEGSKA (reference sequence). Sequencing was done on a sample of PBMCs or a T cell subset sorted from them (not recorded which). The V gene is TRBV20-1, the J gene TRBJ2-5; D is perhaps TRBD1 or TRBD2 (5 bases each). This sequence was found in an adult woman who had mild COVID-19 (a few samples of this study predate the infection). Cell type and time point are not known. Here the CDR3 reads CSARDTGPQGKGETQYF. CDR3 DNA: TGCAGTGCTAGAGATACGGGACCCCAGGGTAAAGGGGAGACCCAGTACTTC.